This T cell receptor (beta chain) came from a study of PD-L1 blockade in urothelial cancer. At the level of the study: Blood analysis occurred 3 weeks (second dose) and 6 weeks after treatment start.

Spiked synthetic TCR analogs estimated absolute template abundance per PCR. Clones were sequenced by immunoSEQ multiplex PCR, and TCRdb holds only the in-frame ones, with some missing. The table lists roughly 87,000 clones, approximately 90% of them singletons, with roughly 5.2% in the top ten. The V segment lost 6 bases and the J segment 4 bases; nucleotides outside the gene matches: 9. Germline V gene lookup returns CDR1 LNHDA and CDR2 SQIVND (reference sequence). CDR3 length: 16 residues. Study conclusions and caveats: Blood TCR clonality below the median before treatment was a predictor of better survival.

Comment on this clone: Its target is not known.

The material was PBMCs, obtained around atezolizumab (anti-PD-L1) treatment. The chain has TRBV19 and TRBJ1-4; TRBD1 matches 9 bases. The sequence was collected from a woman in her seventies with urothelial cancer. CDR3 amino acids: CASSRNTGQGNEKLFF. The CDR3, as DNA: TGTGCCAGTAGCCGAAATACGGGACAGGGTAATGAAAAACTGTTTTTT.